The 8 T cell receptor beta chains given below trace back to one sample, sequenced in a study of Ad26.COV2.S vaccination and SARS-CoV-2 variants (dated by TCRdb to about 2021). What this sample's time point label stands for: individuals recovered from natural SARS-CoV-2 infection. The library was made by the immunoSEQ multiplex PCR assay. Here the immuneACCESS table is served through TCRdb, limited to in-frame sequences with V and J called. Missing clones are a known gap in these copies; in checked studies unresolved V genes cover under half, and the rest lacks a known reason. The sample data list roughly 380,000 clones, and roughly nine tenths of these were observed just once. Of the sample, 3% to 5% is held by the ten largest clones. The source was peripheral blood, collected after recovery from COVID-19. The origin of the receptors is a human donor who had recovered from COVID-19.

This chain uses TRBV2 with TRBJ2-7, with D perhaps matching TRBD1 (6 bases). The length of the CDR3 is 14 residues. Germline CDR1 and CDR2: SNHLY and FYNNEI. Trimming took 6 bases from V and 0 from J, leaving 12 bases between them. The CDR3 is CASRTDSSSYEQYF. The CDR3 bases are TGTGCCAGCAGGACGGACAGTAGCTCCTACGAGCAGTACTTC.

The chain's CDR3 is CASSEGGGAFQPQHF. The CDR3 DNA follows: TGTGCCAGCAGTGAGGGAGGGGGCGCGTTCCAGCCCCAGCATTTT. The genes are TRBV2 and TRBJ1-5; 7 bases are a match to TRBD1. Germline-derived CDR1 and CDR2 are SNHLY and FYNNEI. This CDR3 has 15 amino acids. V dropped 3 bases and J dropped 7; count of bases not matched to a gene: 9.

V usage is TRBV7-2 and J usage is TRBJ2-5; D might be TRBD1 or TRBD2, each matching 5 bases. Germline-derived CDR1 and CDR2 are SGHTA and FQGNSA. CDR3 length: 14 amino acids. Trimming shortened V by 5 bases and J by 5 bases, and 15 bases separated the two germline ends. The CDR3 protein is CASSPRGVVETQYF. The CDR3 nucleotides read TGTGCCAGCAGCCCTAGGGGAGTGGTGGAGACCCAGTACTTC.

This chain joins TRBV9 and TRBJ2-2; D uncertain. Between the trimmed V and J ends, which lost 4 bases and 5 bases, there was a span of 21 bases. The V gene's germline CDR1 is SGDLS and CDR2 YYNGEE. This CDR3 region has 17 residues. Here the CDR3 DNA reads TGTGCCAGCAGCCACCGGTCCGGAAACATAGGGACCGGGGAGCTGTTTTTT. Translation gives CASSHRSGNIGTGELFF.

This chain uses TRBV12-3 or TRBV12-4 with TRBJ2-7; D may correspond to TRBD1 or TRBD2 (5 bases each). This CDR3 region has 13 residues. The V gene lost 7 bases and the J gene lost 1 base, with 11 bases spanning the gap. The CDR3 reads CASTGDRSYEQYF. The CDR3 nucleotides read TGTGCCAGCACCGGGGACCGATCCTACGAGCAGTACTTC.

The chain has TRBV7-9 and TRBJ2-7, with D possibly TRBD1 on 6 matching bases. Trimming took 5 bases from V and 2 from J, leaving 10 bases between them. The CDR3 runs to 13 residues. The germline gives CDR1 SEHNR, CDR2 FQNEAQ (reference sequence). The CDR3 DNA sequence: TGTGCCAGCAGCCATGGGACAACCTACGAGCAGTACTTC. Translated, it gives CASSHGTTYEQYF.

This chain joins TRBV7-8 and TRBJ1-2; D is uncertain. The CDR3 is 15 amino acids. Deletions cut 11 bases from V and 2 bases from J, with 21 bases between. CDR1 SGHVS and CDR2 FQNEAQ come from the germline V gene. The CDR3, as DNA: TGTGCCTACCGTTTCCGTCTTTCCGCCAACTATGGCTACACCTTC. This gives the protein CAYRFRLSANYGYTF.

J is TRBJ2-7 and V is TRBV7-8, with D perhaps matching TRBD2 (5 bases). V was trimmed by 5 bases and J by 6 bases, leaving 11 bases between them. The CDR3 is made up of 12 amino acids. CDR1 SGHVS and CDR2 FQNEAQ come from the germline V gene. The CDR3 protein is CASSIEGSEQYF. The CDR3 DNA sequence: TGTGCCAGCAGCATAGAGGGATCCGAGCAGTACTTC.